This T cell receptor (beta chain) originates from a study of blood T cells in healthy people across ages (dated by TCRdb to between 2014 and 2017). Notes on the research overall: In model experiments, template switching captured about one uniquely barcoded TCR beta cDNA molecule for every two T cells. The study measured age-related changes in TCR beta repertoire diversity using deep sequencing normalized with unique cDNA molecular identifiers. The donors were divided into four age groups: young (average approximately 17 years), middle-aged (about 39), aged (roughly 60) and long-lived (around 80). To avoid experimental bias, donors of different ages were spread randomly across the sequencing lanes. For two donors (one aged 18 to 30 and one aged 80 or older), the study analyzed two additional independent replicas of 1 million unique cDNA reads from the same blood draw.

With regard to this clonotype: Its antigen is currently not known. Base qualities are not at hand, and no much larger clone is one base apart.

General findings and caveats noted by the study authors: Because profiling used bulk unsorted PBMCs, naive and antigen-experienced compartments could not be compared conclusively. Observed TCR beta diversity per million T cells fell roughly linearly with age, and a significant reduction was already apparent by age around 40. Total diversity estimates from one million sequenced T cells were considered lower bounds and underestimates. Compared with the aged group, more naive CD4+ T cells, fewer expanded clones and increased TCR diversity were shown by the long-lived group, suggesting age selection. The percentage of naive T cells measured by flow cytometry correlated strongly with observed TCR beta diversity. Because the CMV infection status of the donors was unknown, age-related changes in expanded clonotypes may potentially have been confounded.

Libraries were built with 5' RACE. TCRdb lists the instrument as Illumina HiSeq 2500. A second roughly 6 to 11 cycle PCR used a sample-barcoded 5' primer and a J-beta primer mix. Each TCR beta cDNA molecule received a unique molecular identifier from a template-switch 5' adaptor carrying 12 random nucleotides. Each sample yielded at least 2.5 million CDR3-containing paired-end reads. First-strand cDNA was synthesized from all RNA with the Mint cDNA synthesis kit, primed by a TRBC-specific oligonucleotide. All cDNA was treated with uracil-DNA glycosylase and then went through a first 18-cycle PCR with the universal primers M1SS and BC2_uni_R. As for how the authors treated the data: For normalization, 1 million high-quality reads were randomly selected from each sample, with every read carrying a distinct molecular identifier. Reads with shared molecular identifiers were discarded instead of being binned into consensus sequences. MiTCR, set to a Q25 quality threshold and the strictest error-elimination algorithm, was used for CDR3 identification, clonotype clustering and error correction. A nonparametric unseen species model with Euler transformation was used to estimate lower-bound total TCR beta diversity. TCRdb passed the public sequencing reads through fastp at Q25 and MiXCR, retaining productive beta sequences. Rows merge per CDR3 protein into single entries with the most common DNA and genes. It is TCRdb's table, rather than the study itself, that gives the V and J calls and clone size. The sample table lists about 1.1 million distinct CDR3 sequences, more than 30% of them with a count of one. The ten largest clones capture about an eighth of the sample.

Systemically healthy Caucasian individuals from Russia, 39 in total and aged about 6 to 90 years, were included as donors. Roughly 10 milliliters of peripheral blood were drawn from each donor into EDTA-treated Vacutainer tubes. Ficoll-Paque density-gradient centrifugation was used to isolate PBMCs, with at least 7 million per sample. Trizol reagent was used to extract total RNA from PBMCs, with at least 6 micrograms per sample. The percentages of naive CD45RAhigh/CD27high T cells were determined by flow cytometry on a PBMC aliquot from every donor. Trimming takes 7 bases from V and 0 bases from J, and the germline ends sit 11 bases apart. From the cysteine up to the phenylalanine, the CDR3 has a length of 14 residues. Left in the record is the CDR3 DNA by itself, 42 bases read in frame from the first base.

What was sequenced was blood. The sequence came from a man aged 18 to 29 in good health. The chain is made from TRBV12-3 or TRBV12-4 and TRBJ2-3; the D segment could be TRBD2, given 5 matching bases. CDR3 loop: CASISLESTDTQYF. The sequenced DNA is TGTGCCAGCATCTCACTAGAAAGCACAGATACGCAGTATTTT.